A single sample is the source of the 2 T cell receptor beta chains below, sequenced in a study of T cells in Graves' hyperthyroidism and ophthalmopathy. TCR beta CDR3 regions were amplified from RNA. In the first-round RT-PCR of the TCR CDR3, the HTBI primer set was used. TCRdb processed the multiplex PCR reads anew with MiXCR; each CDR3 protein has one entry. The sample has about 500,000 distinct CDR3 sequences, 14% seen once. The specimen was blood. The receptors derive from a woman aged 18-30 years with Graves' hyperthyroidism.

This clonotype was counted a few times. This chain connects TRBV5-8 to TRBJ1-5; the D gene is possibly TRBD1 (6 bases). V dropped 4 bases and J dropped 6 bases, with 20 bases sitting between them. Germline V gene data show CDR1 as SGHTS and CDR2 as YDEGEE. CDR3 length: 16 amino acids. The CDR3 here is CASSPWGGGMSQPQHF. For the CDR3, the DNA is TGTGCCAGCAGCCCGTGGGGAGGGGGTATGTCTCAGCCCCAGCATTTT.

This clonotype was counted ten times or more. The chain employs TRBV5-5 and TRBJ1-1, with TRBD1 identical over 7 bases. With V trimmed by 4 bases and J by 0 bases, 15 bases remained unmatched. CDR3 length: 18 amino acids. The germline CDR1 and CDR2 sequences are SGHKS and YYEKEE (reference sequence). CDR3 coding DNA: TGTGCCAGCAGCGCCTTTATTTTGTCCGGGACAGTGAACACTGAAGCTTTCTTT. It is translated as CASSAFILSGTVNTEAFF.